The clone carrying this T cell receptor (beta chain) was seen many times. Its antigen is currently unknown. V lost 1 base, J lost 2 bases, and 12 bases lay in between. Germline CDR1 is SGHVS and CDR2 is FQNEAQ. This CDR3 has 15 residues. The sequenced patients had an expansion of CD8+CD57+ cells seen by flow cytometry. The data derive from a study of CD8+CD57+ T cells in acquired aplastic anemia. Overall study context: Sorted CD4+ and CD8+ cells gave a mean 3.2 ug DNA, range 0.2 to 27.4 ug. General study points: Patients and controls were found to share more than 25 CD8+ CDR3 sequences.

Genomic DNA was employed as the template in profiling TCR beta VDJ and CDR3. MiXCR, run by TCRdb on the reads, gives a single entry per CDR3 protein. The sample has hundreds of thousands of distinct CDR3 sequences; around 49% are singletons. Sequencing used sorted CD4+, CD8+, or CD8+CD57+ T cells (not recorded which) from PBMCs. The chain joins TRBV7-8 to TRBJ2-7; D is possibly TRBD2 (6 bases). The receptor was derived from a human donor with aplastic anemia. The CDR3 nucleotides read TGTGCCAGCAGCTTAGTAACTAGCTATACCTACGAGCAGTACTTC. Amino acid sequence: CASSLVTSYTYEQYF.